This TCR beta chain was sequenced for a study of T cells in Graves' hyperthyroidism and ophthalmopathy. Researchers amplified the TCR beta CDR3 regions from RNA transcripts. A first-round RT-PCR of the TCR CDR3 used the HTBI primer set. TCRdb re-called the multiplex PCR reads through MiXCR, storing one row per CDR3 protein. The table includes around 690,000 distinct CDR3 sequences, 15% to 20% detected once. CDR1 is DFQATT, CDR2 SNEGSKA, per germline (reference sequence). The length of the CDR3 is 17 residues. V gave up 6 bases and J gave up 7 bases; unmatched junction bases: 16. This clonotype has only a few counts.

The sequence was obtained from a man aged 50 or older with Graves' hyperthyroidism. The chain is built from TRBV20-1 and TRBJ2-1; 12 bases match TRBD2. The sequenced sample consisted of blood. CDR3 nucleotides: TGCAGTGCCTCCGGGACTAGCGGGTCCCGGAGCATGAATGAGCAGTTCTTC. This codes for CSASGTSGSRSMNEQFF.